This T cell receptor (beta chain) appears in the sequencing data of a study of blood T cell repertoires in COVID-19. The data were produced by immunoSEQ multiplex PCR, yet TCRdb's version contains in-frame clones alone and is incomplete. Here the sample spans around 31,000 clones, 80% to 90% being singletons. Per the germline V gene, CDR1 is LNHDA and CDR2 is SQIVND (reference sequence). V gave up 7 bases and J gave up 5 bases, with 14 bases separating them. This CDR3 comprises 14 residues. Input material: peripheral blood. This TCR was recovered from a man between 60 and 75 years old with acute or convalescent COVID-19. The chain employs TRBV19 and TRBJ2-2; D may be TRBD2 (5 bases). CDR3 nucleotides: TGTGCCAGTACCCGAAAGAGGGAAACCGGGGAGCTGTTTTTT. Amino acids: CASTRKRETGELFF.